The clone carrying this T cell receptor (beta chain) was recorded a few times. Individual cDNA molecules each carried unique molecular identifiers attached by the library. TCRdb reprocessed the RACE reads with MiXCR, giving one entry per CDR3 protein. The table records tens of thousands of distinct CDR3 sequences, about 10% of them present only once. This entry belongs to a study of human T cells and chemical hapten exposure. Study summary: Largely, small differences in pooled library volume made per-sample TCR yields vary.

The time point was: patch test 1, 2 weeks after DPC sensitization. Treatment in this sample: therapeutic diphenylcyclopropenone sensitization with weekly scalp DPC. Only after blood had been drawn was each patch test applied. Alopecia patients deemed DPC-suitable, aged 18 to 70, excluding pregnancy. Between the trimmed V and J ends, which lost 4 bases and 0 bases, there was a span of 13 bases. There are 15 residues in the CDR3. Per the germline V gene, CDR1 is MDHEN and CDR2 is SYDVKM. The clonotype originates from a man aged 35 to 55 with alopecia areata. Some clones in this sample may be carry-over from other donors' samples. The material was whole blood, obtained in connection with sensitization to the hapten diphenylcyclopropenone (DPC). The chain joins TRBV28 to TRBJ2-7; possibly TRBD2 for D (6 bases). This CDR3 reads CASSSSGGNSYEQYV. The CDR3 bases are TGTGCCAGCAGTTCATCGGGCGGGAACTCCTACGAGCAGTACGTC.